This T cell receptor (beta chain) was sequenced for a study of OX40 agonist ivuxolimab in advanced cancers. Looking at the study overall: Patients got intravenous ivuxolimab at 0.01 to 10 mg/kg every 2 weeks.

Here immunoSEQ multiplex PCR was the method, and the copy in TCRdb shows in-frame clones only, minus some. This sample yields some 87,000 clones, of which 70% to 90% are seen a single time; 0.6% to 0.85% belongs to the top ten. The germline CDR1 and CDR2 sequences are MNHEY and SVGAGI. Trimming took off 5 bases at V and 6 bases at J, with 16 bases between the two ends. The CDR3 has 14 residues. Sequenced material: CD4+ or CD8+ T cells sorted from blood, taken in a trial of the OX40 agonist ivuxolimab. This chain connects TRBV6-5 to TRBJ1-1; TRBD1 might be the D (5 bases). The clonotype originates from an adult with an advanced solid tumor such as melanoma, head and neck, liver or kidney cancer. The CDR3 DNA follows: TGTGCCAGCAGTCCCAGGGTAACGTCCCCTGAAGCTTTCTTT. The encoded protein is CASSPRVTSPEAFF.